This T cell receptor (beta chain) was captured in a study (dated by TCRdb to 2014 to 2015). A note on the overall study: Whether tumor-infiltrating Tregs in breast cancer are recruited from blood Tregs or converted in situ from other CD4+ T cell subsets was tested. Overall study results and their limits: Validation in the larger cohort was restricted to a single TCR beta V-J rearrangement rather than whole repertoires. The greatest overlap of tumor-infiltrating Treg TCR alpha and beta sequences was observed with tumor naive CD4+ T cells, followed by blood naive CD4+ T cells. The TCR gene usage of tumor memory CD4+ T cells clustered together with blood and lymph node memory CD4+ cells and with lymph node naive CD4+ cells.

The germline V gene encodes CDR1 MNHNS and CDR2 SASEGT. The cysteine opens and the phenylalanine closes a CDR3 of 13 amino acids. Of all the DNA, just the CDR3 is kept, 39 bases in frame from base 1. With respect to this clonotype: Its cognate antigen has yet to be identified. One end of the junction does not line up with germline, which may come from a read error.

Amplification of full-length TCR variable regions was done by 5' RACE PCR using constant-region reverse primers, and this step was followed by semi-nested PCR with Nested Universal Primer A. Using the ReliaPrep RNA Cell Miniprep System, total RNA was extracted, and the SMARTer RACE 5'/3' Kit was then used to reverse transcribe the RNA into 5'RACE-ready cDNA. Multiplex adaptors were used to barcode full-length TCR alpha and beta libraries, and the barcoded libraries were sequenced on an Illumina MiSeq. The published analysis was carried out like this. For each of nine subset-tissue groups, sequencing data from the five patients were pooled, and the groups were then compared using unsupervised clustering of TCR gene usage. The Morisita-Horn index, with shared sequences weighted by their contribution to each repertoire, was used to calculate repertoire similarity. The raw public data were reprocessed by TCRdb itself: fastp quality trimming at Q25, MiXCR clonotype calling, in-frame beta chains only. Merged by CDR3 protein, the rows form single entries marked with the most common genes and DNA. The V and J calls here are based on TCRdb, not the publication. The sample has about 13,000 distinct CDR3 sequences on record, 20% to 30% of them singletons. The top ten hold 3% to 3.5% of the sample.

The Miltenyi Naive CD4+ T Cell Isolation kit was used to purify naive CD4+ T cells, and Tregs were depleted with CD25 microbeads. Tregs, naive and memory CD4+ T cells from tumor, blood and ipsilateral draining lymph nodes of a handful of breast cancer patients underwent full-length TCR alpha and beta sequencing. Ficoll density gradient centrifugation was used to isolate mononuclear cells from lymph nodes or from 50 ml of peripheral blood. A purity exceeding 90% was confirmed by FACS for the sorted cell populations. The rearranged segments are TRBV6-1 and TRBJ2-2; the D segment could be TRBD2, given 6 matching bases. The origin of this receptor is a female donor with breast cancer. The sequencing sample was made of naive CD4+ T cells sorted from blood. Taken with the paper, the label for cell subset or site translates to: naive CD4+ T cells, CD4+CD45RA+CD25-. CDR3 protein: CASWVMVPGGLFF. The DNA sequence follows: TGTGCCAGCTGGGTTATGGTGCCCGGGGGGCTGTTTTTT.